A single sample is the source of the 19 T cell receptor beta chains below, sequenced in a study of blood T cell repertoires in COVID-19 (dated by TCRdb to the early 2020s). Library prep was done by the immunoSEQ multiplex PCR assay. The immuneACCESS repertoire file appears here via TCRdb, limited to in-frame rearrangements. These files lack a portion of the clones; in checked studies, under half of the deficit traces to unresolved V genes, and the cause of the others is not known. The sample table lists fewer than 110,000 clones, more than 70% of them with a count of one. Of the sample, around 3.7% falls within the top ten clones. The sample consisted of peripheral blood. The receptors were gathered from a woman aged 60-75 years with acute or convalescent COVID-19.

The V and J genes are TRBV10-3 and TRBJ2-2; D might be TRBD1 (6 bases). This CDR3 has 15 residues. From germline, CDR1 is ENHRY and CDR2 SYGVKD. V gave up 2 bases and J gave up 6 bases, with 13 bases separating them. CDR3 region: CAISEGQTGAGELFF. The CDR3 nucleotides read TGTGCCATCAGTGAGGGACAGACTGGGGCCGGGGAGCTGTTTTTT.

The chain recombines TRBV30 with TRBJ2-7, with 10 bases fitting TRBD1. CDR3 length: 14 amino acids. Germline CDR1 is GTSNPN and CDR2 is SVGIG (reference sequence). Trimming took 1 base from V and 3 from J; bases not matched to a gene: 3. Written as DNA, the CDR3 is TGTGCCTGGAGTGGCCGGGACAGGGGCTACGAGCAGTACTTC. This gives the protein CAWSGRDRGYEQYF.

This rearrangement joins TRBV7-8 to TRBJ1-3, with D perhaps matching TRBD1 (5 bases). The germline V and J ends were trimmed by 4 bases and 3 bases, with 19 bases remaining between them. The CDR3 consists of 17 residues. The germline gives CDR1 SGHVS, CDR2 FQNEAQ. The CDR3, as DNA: TGTGCCAGCAGCTCCCAGAGCGTGGGCAGGGTTGGAAACACCATATATTTT. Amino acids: CASSSQSVGRVGNTIYF.

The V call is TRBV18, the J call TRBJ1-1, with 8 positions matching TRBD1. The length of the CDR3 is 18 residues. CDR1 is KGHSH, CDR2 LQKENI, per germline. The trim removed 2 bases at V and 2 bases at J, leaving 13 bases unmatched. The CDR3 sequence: CASSPFSQGAGENTEAFF. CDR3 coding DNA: TGTGCCAGCTCACCATTTAGTCAGGGGGCTGGGGAAAACACTGAAGCTTTCTTT. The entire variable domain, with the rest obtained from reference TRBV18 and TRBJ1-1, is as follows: NAGVMQNPRHLVRRRGQEARLRCSPMKGHSHVYWYRQLPEEGLKFMVYLQKENIIDESGMPKERFSAEFPKEGPSILRIQQVVRGDSAAYFCASSPFSQGAGENTEAFFGQGTRLTVV.

CDR3 in DNA: TGTGCCAGCAGCCACTCGACAGGGACGGGGGATACGCAGTATTTT. It encodes CASSHSTGTGDTQYF. The chain joins TRBV7-8 to TRBJ2-3; 7 nucleotides match TRBD1. This CDR3 comprises 15 residues. CDR1 is SGHVS and CDR2 is FQNEAQ in the germline V gene. J gave up 6 bases and V 5 bases, and 11 bases lay outside the gene matches.

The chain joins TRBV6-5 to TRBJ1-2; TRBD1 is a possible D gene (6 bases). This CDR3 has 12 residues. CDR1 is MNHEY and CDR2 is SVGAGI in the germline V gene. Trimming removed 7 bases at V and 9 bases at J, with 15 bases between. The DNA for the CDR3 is TGTGCCAGCACCTCAGGGGCTAGGAGCTACACCTTC. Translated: CASTSGARSYTF.

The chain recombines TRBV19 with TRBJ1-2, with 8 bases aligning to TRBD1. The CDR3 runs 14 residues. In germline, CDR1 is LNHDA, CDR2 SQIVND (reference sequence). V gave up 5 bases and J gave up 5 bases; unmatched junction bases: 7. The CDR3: CASSRQGIKYGYTF. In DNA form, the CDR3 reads TGTGCCAGTAGTCGACAGGGGATTAAGTATGGCTACACCTTC.

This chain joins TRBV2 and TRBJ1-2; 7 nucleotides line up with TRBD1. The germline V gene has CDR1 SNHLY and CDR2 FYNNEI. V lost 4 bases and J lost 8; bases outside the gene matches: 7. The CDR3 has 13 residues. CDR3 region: CASSVQGGRGYTF. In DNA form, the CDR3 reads TGTGCCAGCAGTGTCCAGGGGGGACGCGGCTACACCTTC.

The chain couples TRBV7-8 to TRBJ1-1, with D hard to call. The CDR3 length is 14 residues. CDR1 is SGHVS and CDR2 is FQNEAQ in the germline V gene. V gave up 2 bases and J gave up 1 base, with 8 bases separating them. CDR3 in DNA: TGTGCCAGCAGCTTAAAACTCGGGAACACTGAAGCTTTCTTT. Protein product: CASSLKLGNTEAFF.

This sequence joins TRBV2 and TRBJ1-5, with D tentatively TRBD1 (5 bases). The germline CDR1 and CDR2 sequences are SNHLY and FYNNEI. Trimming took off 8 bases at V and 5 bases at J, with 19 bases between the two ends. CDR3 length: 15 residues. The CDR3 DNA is TGTGCCAGCTCCGAGGGGAGGGTAGGGGATCAGCCCCAGCATTTT. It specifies CASSEGRVGDQPQHF.

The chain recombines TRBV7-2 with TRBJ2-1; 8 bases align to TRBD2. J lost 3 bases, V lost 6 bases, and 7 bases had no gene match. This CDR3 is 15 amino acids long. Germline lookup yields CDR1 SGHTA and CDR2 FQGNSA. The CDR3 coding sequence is TGTGCCAGCAGAAGGCCGGGACTAGGCTACAATGAGCAGTTCTTC. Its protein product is CASRRPGLGYNEQFF.

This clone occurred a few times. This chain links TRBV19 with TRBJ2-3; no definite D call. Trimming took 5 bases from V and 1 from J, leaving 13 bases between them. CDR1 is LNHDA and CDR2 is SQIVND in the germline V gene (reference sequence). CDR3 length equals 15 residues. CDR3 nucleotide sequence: TGTGCCAGTAGTGAGGCCGGAGTCCGCACAGATACGCAGTATTTT. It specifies CASSEAGVRTDTQYF.

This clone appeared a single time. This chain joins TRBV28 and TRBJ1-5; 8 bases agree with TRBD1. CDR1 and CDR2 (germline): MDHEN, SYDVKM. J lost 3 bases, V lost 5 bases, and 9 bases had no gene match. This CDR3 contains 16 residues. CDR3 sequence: CASSSSTGGNNQPQHF. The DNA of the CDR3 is TGTGCCAGCAGTAGCTCAACAGGGGGGAACAATCAGCCCCAGCATTTT.

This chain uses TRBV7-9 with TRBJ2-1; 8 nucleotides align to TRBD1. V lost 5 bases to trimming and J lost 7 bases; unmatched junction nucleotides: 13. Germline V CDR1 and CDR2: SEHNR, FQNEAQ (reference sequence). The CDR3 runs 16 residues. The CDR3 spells CASSVTDTGGKNEQFF. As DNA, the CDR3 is TGTGCCAGCAGCGTCACGGACACAGGGGGAAAAAATGAGCAGTTCTTC. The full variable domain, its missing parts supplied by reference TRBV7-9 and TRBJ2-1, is DTGVSQNPRHKITKRGQNVTFRCDPISEHNRLYWYRQTLGQGPEFLTYFQNEAQLEKSRLLSDRFSAERPKGSFSTLEIQRTEQGDSAMYLCASSVTDTGGKNEQFFGPGTRLTVL.

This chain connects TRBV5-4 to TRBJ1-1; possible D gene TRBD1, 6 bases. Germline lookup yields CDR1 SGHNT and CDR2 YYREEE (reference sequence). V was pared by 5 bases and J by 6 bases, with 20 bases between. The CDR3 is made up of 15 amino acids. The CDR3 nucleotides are TGTGCCAGCAGTTTAACAGGGTCGCTGCCAGCTGAAGCTTTCTTT. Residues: CASSLTGSLPAEAFF.

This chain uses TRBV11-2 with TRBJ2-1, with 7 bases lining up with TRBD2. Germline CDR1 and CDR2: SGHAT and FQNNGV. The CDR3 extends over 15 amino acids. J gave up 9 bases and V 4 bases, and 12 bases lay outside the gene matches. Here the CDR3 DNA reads TGTGCCAGCAGCTCCTCGTGGGGGGGAAACAGTGAGCAGTTCTTC. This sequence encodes CASSSSWGGNSEQFF.

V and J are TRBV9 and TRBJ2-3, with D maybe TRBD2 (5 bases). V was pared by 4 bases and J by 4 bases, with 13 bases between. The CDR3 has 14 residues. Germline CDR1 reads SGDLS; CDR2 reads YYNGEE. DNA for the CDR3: TGTGCCAGCAGCTTCAGGACCGGGGCAGATACGCAGTATTTT. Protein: CASSFRTGADTQYF.

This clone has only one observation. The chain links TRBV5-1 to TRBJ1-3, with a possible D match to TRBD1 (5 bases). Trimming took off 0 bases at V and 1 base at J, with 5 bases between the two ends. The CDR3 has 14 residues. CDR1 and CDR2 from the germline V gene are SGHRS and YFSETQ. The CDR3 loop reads CASSLDRSGNTIYF. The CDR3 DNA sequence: TGCGCCAGCAGCTTGGACAGGTCTGGAAACACCATATATTTT.

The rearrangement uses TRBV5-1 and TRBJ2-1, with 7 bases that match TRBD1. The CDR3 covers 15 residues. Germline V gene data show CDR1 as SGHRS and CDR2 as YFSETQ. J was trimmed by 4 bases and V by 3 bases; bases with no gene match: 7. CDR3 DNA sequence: TGCGCCAGCAGCTCTTCCCCGACAGGGTACAATGAGCAGTTCTTC. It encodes CASSSSPTGYNEQFF.